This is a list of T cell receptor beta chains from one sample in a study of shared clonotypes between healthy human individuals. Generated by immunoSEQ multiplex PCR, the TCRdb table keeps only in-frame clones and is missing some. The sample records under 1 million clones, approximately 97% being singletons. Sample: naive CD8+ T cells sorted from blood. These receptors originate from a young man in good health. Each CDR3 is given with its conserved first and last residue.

CASRYKTGYEQYF | TRBJ2-7 | TRBV27
CSVMGPPQHF | TRBJ1-5 | TRBV29-1
CSAIRTGELFF | TRBJ2-2 | TRBV20-1
CASSTVGGRGQPQHF | TRBJ1-5 | TRBV27
CASSHAGPSYEQYF | TRBJ2-7 | TRBV19
CASSSPGTRDGELFF | TRBJ2-2 | TRBV13
CASSYSAYEQYF | TRBJ2-7 | TRBV6-6
CASSQVAGGRTITYEQYF | TRBJ2-7 | TRBV4-1
CASSINRDSKETQYF | TRBJ2-5 | TRBV5-1
CASSHRTTFGEQYF | TRBJ2-7 | TRBV7-2
CASSEFKGYEQYF | TRBJ2-7 | TRBV6-1
CASSLWTDSSTDTQYF | TRBJ2-3 | TRBV5-1
CASSPRGREGYTF | TRBJ1-2 | TRBV9
CAWSRGAAYEQYF | TRBJ2-7 | TRBV30
CASSQASWGTQYF | TRBJ2-5 | TRBV14
CASIALAGGPYDEQFF | TRBJ2-1 | TRBV27
CASSLGDAGELFF | TRBJ2-2 | TRBV11-2
CASSRLAGYNEQFF | TRBJ2-1 | TRBV9
CASSGAAGTGYEQYF | TRBJ2-7 | TRBV5-4
CASSKGVLDTEAFF | TRBJ1-1 | TRBV4-1
CASRSGTSAFYEQYF | TRBJ2-7 | TRBV10-2
CASSYYSNQPQHF | TRBJ1-5 | TRBV27
CASSLHHGLAGTYEQYF | TRBJ2-7 | TRBV11-2
CASSSTGTGIYEQYF | TRBJ2-7 | TRBV11-2
CATSSIGTGDGYTF | TRBJ1-2 | TRBV15
CASSLGRDYRPQHF | TRBJ1-5 | TRBV7-8
CASSLEGQGFGNQPQHF | TRBJ1-5 | TRBV5-6
CASSLLGEQETQYF | TRBJ2-5 | TRBV27
CASSQAGQRGSYEQYF | TRBJ2-7 | TRBV4-3
CASKANTGELFF | TRBJ2-2 | TRBV27
CSLETGHGGNEQFF | TRBJ2-1 | TRBV29-1
CASSLPTGLAVSYEQYF | TRBJ2-7 | TRBV7-8
CASSPENSGNTIYF | TRBJ1-3 | TRBV18
CAWSVGGPYEQYF | TRBJ2-7 | TRBV30
CASSPRTGPDTQYF | TRBJ2-3 | TRBV19
CASSLAGTAKNIQYF | TRBJ2-4 | TRBV5-4
CASRAEGWGNTEAFF | TRBJ1-1 | TRBV7-9
CARSGAIDEQFF | TRBJ2-1 | TRBV2
CASSSPGPGANVLTF | TRBJ2-6 | TRBV27
CASSLEYNEQFF | TRBJ2-1 | TRBV11-3
CSVEEAGTGNTGELFF | TRBJ2-2 | TRBV29-1
CASTPTITSGIFTGELFF | TRBJ2-2 | TRBV2
CASSLLGPSGGNTGELFF | TRBJ2-2 | TRBV5-1
CASSLSMMEGLQETQYF | TRBJ2-5 | TRBV28
CATSSVVTSGMYEQYF | TRBJ2-7 | TRBV15
CASILGTGVDRELFF | TRBJ2-2 | TRBV5-1
CASSPRQGAGEQYF | TRBJ2-7 | TRBV9
CASSPHQGAGDYGYTF | TRBJ1-2 | TRBV19
CASSQGLGGSYGYTF | TRBJ1-2 | TRBV14
CASSQLPGQFNEKLFF | TRBJ1-4 | TRBV4-1
CASSQEGMGNTEAFF | TRBJ1-1 | TRBV4-1
CASIAARDRTYEQYF | TRBJ2-7 | TRBV2
CATSLGGLAGNYEQYF | TRBJ2-7 | TRBV15
CASSRGGTNEKLFF | TRBJ1-4 | TRBV27
CASNKGGRDTQYF | TRBJ2-3 | TRBV27
CASSPRRGTSFEQYF | TRBJ2-7 | TRBV11-2
CASSLGGNTIYF | TRBJ1-3 | TRBV11-2
CASSLSVPVSISTNEKLFF | TRBJ1-4 | TRBV28
CSVVLSENNEQFF | TRBJ2-1 | TRBV29-1
CASNKGSNQPQHF | TRBJ1-5 | TRBV19